A single sample gave rise to the 14 T cell receptor beta chains below, sequenced in a study of shared clonotypes between healthy human individuals (dated by TCRdb to about 2020). Library preparation employed the immunoSEQ multiplex PCR assay. Held by TCRdb, this immuneACCESS table contains in-frame sequences only and omits some clones. Under half of the omission traces to an unresolved V gene where checked; the cause of the rest is unknown. The sample includes 730,000 or so clones, with approximately 79% observed a single time. Clones ranked in the top ten supply around 2% of the sample. Sequenced input: memory CD4+ T cells sorted from blood. The meaning of the sample's cell subset or site label: CD45RA-negative fraction. The receptors originated from a woman in her twenties or thirties in good health.

The chain joins TRBV11-2 to TRBJ2-6, with 8 bases identical to TRBD1. This CDR3 has 14 residues. CDR1 is SGHAT, CDR2 FQNNGV, per germline. With 7 bases clipped from V and 3 bases from J, the junction kept 2 bases outside the gene matches. The CDR3 is CASIGQGGANVLTF. The CDR3 DNA sequence: TGTGCCAGCATCGGACAGGGTGGGGCCAACGTCCTGACTTTC.

This clone was found a few times. This sequence joins TRBV5-8 and TRBJ1-2; D is uncertain. Trimming stripped 3 bases from V and 7 bases from J, with 10 bases between. Germline CDR1 SGHTS, CDR2 YDEGEE. This CDR3 spans 12 amino acids. The CDR3 reads CASSSRVGGYTF. The DNA of the CDR3 is TGTGCCAGCAGCTCGAGGGTGGGTGGCTACACCTTC.

The J gene is TRBJ2-2, the V gene TRBV27; D is uncertain. This CDR3 has 16 residues. The V gene's germline CDR1 is MNHEY and CDR2 SMNVEV (reference sequence). Trimming pared 5 bases from V and 0 bases from J, leaving 13 bases between. CDR3: CASSTRLTTNTGELFF. The CDR3 nucleotides are TGTGCCAGCAGTACCCGACTTACTACGAACACCGGGGAGCTGTTTTTT.

The J gene is TRBJ2-5, the V gene TRBV2; TRBD2 aligns across 7 bases. The CDR3 covers 14 residues. Per germline, CDR1 SNHLY and CDR2 FYNNEI. V gave up 8 bases and J gave up 2 bases; unmatched junction bases: 8. The chain's CDR3 is CASDPGLHQETQYF. The DNA of the CDR3 is TGTGCCAGCGACCCGGGACTACATCAAGAGACCCAGTACTTC.

This clone showed up just a few times. The chain recombines TRBV28 with TRBJ2-7; maybe TRBD1 (6 bases). The germline V and J ends were trimmed by 2 bases and 12 bases, with 11 bases remaining between them. Germline CDR1 reads MDHEN; CDR2 reads SYDVKM. This CDR3 contains 11 residues. The CDR3 loop is CASSLRDRWYF. CDR3 sequence (DNA): TGTGCCAGCAGTTTAAGAGACAGGTGGTACTTC.

The V call is TRBV19, the J call TRBJ2-5; D is ambiguous. V lost 3 bases, J lost 7 bases, and 18 bases lay in between. From germline, CDR1 is LNHDA and CDR2 SQIVND (reference sequence). CDR3 length: 15 amino acids. The CDR3 coding sequence is TGTGCCAGTAGTATTCGGCAGGCCCCTTCGGGGACCCAGTACTTC. Residues: CASSIRQAPSGTQYF.

V and J are TRBV4-1 and TRBJ2-2, with TRBD1 identical over 12 bases. The CDR3 is 19 amino acids. The J segment lost 3 bases and the V segment lost 3 bases, leaving 11 bases of the junction unmatched. Germline V gene lookup returns CDR1 MGHRA and CDR2 YSYEKL. DNA for the CDR3: TGCGCCAGCAGCCATCGATCCGGGACAGGGGGCAGGTACACCGGGGAGCTGTTTTTT. Translation gives CASSHRSGTGGRYTGELFF.

V usage is TRBV5-4 and J usage is TRBJ1-1; tentative D call: TRBD1 (5 bases). The germline gives CDR1 SGHNT, CDR2 YYREEE (reference sequence). The CDR3 spans 16 residues. Trimming removed 4 bases at V and 2 bases at J, with 18 bases between. The CDR3 spells CASSGGRGQVNTEAFF. Written as DNA, the CDR3 is TGTGCCAGCAGCGGGGGACGGGGTCAAGTTAACACTGAAGCTTTCTTT.

The chain links TRBV5-1 to TRBJ1-6, with D unresolved. The germline V gene has CDR1 SGHRS and CDR2 YFSETQ. V dropped 4 bases and J dropped 0 bases, with 17 bases sitting between them. The CDR3 has 18 amino acids. The CDR3 DNA is TGCGCCAGCAGCCTGGAAAGTGGGTTTAACTCCTATAATTCACCCCTCCACTTT. It codes for CASSLESGFNSYNSPLHF.

V and J are TRBV19 and TRBJ1-5; a weak D match, TRBD1 (6 bases). The V and J ends lost 7 bases and 4 bases respectively, with 14 bases between them. In germline, CDR1 is LNHDA, CDR2 SQIVND (reference sequence). The CDR3 loop spans 14 amino acids. The CDR3 region is CASNLRGGNQPQHF. In nucleotides, the CDR3 is TGTGCCAGTAACCTCCGAGGGGGGAATCAGCCCCAGCATTTT.

The chain links TRBV5-7 to TRBJ2-2; unclear D gene. TRBV5-7 is classed as an ORF, of uncertain function. The CDR3 contains 17 residues. V was clipped by 3 bases and J by 1 base, with 16 bases between them. The CDR3 DNA follows: TGTGCCAGCAGCTACCTCCACAGCGATAGGAACACCGGGGAGCTGTTTTTT. Encoded protein: CASSYLHSDRNTGELFF.

On this clone itself: This may be a read error, as it is one base from a much larger clone. Other DNA sequences in the same sample also yield this CDR3. The chain carries TRBV5-1 and TRBJ2-3; D is ambiguous. The CDR3 runs 14 residues. The germline V gene encodes CDR1 SGHRS and CDR2 YFSETQ. The CDR3 DNA reads TGTGCCAGCAGCGAGACGACTGGGACAGATACGCAGTATTTT. Translating it yields CASSETTGTDTQYF.

The V gene is TRBV7-9, the J gene TRBJ2-1; 9 bases align to TRBD1. CDR1 SEHNR and CDR2 FQNEAQ come from the germline V gene (reference sequence). Losses at the gene ends were 6 bases for V and 10 bases for J; bases not matched to a gene: 16. The length of the CDR3 is 16 residues. The CDR3 loop is CASSETGTGTVGEQFF. For the CDR3, the DNA is TGTGCCAGCAGTGAGACCGGGACAGGGACGGTAGGGGAGCAGTTCTTC.

This chain joins TRBV27 and TRBJ2-7; D unclear. The CDR3 has 16 amino acids. CDR1 is MNHEY and CDR2 is SMNVEV in the germline V gene (reference sequence). Between the trimmed V and J ends, which lost 6 bases and 5 bases, there was a span of 23 bases. The CDR3 nucleotides are TGTGCCAGCAGCCGTGACATCTCCCCGTTTTTGAACGAGCAGTACTTC. The encoded protein is CASSRDISPFLNEQYF.